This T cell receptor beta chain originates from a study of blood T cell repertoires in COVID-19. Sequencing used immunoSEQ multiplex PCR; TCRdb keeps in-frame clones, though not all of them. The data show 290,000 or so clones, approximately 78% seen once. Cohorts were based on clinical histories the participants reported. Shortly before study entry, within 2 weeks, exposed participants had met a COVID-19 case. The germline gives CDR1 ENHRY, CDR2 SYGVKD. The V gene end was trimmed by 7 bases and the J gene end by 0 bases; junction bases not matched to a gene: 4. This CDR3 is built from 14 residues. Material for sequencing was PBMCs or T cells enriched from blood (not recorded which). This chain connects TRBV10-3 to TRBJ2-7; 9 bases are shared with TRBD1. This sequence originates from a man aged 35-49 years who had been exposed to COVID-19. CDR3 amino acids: CAIKAGQGSYEQYF. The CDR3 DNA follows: TGTGCCATCAAAGCGGGACAGGGCTCCTACGAGCAGTACTTC.